This paragraph reports one T cell receptor (beta chain). Its antigen remains unknown. The data were obtained in a study of pediatric ulcerative colitis. Study outcomes and limitations: A couple of patients' blood samples yielded substantially fewer templates. Acute severe colitis showed lower rectal diversity from clonal expansions.

The germline CDR1 and CDR2 sequences are WNHNN and SYGVQD (reference sequence). The V gene lost 7 bases and the J gene lost 1 base, with 11 bases spanning the gap. The CDR3 sequence is 13 residues long. Rectal tissue came from one to two pinch biopsies taken at colonoscopy. Only in-frame clones appear in the TCRdb table, and some are missing; sequencing was by immunoSEQ multiplex PCR. The table records tens of thousands of clones, around four fifths of them present only once. This sequence was found in a boy between 10 and 17 years old with moderate ulcerative colitis. Specimen: gut tissue. The chain links TRBV10-1 to TRBJ2-7, with a weak D call TRBD1 (5 bases). As DNA, the CDR3 is TGCGCCAGCAAAGACAGTGTTTCCTACGAGCAGTACTTC. It is translated as CASKDSVSYEQYF.